This T cell receptor (beta chain) was recovered during a study of T cell repertoires in cytomegalovirus infection. About the research overall: Both recently identified HLA-C-restricted and well-studied HLA-B-restricted CMV epitopes were used in the study.

Findings and limits, study-wide: Adding up the frequency of public TCR beta families identified people who carried CMV plus the relevant HLA.

The V gene end was trimmed by 3 bases and the J gene end by 4 bases; junction bases not matched to a gene: 5. CDR3 size: 15 residues. Looked up from germline, CDR1 is MNHNS and CDR2 is SASEGT. This clonotype was detected a few times. Its antigen is not identified. TCRdb reanalysed the reads using MiXCR and keeps one entry per CDR3 protein. Here the sample spans about half a million distinct CDR3 sequences, roughly a third being singletons. The sample here was cultured PBMCs, taken from culture after CMV antigen stimulation. J is TRBJ2-1 and V is TRBV6-1, with 8 bases fitting TRBD1. This sequence originates from a human donor in good health (CMV status not recorded). Some clones in this sample may be carry-over from other donors' samples. The CDR3, as DNA: TGTGCCAGCAGTGATAGCGGACAGGGATACAATGAGCAGTTCTTC. Amino acid sequence: CASSDSGQGYNEQFF.